Listed here is a single T cell receptor beta chain. The antigen remains undetermined. This sample was taken from a study of T-cell reconstitution after alpha-beta-depleted transplantation in children. CDR1 SQVTM and CDR2 ANQGSEA come from the germline V gene. The CDR3 sequence is 14 residues long. With V trimmed by 4 bases and J by 2 bases, 4 bases remained unmatched. Unique molecular identifiers were incorporated into the prepared TCRbeta library. TCRdb fed the PCR reads into MiXCR, producing one record per CDR3 protein. The data hold hundreds of thousands of distinct CDR3 sequences, with roughly 14% observed a single time. Overall study results and limits: Diversity and T-cell counts at one year after transplant derived mostly from new T cells. Some patients owed their high day-60 TCRbeta diversity to surviving recipient T cells and thymic progenitors. Several hundred expanded graft clones reportedly supplied alpha-beta T cells about two months after transplant.

The sequencing here drew on PBMCs, taken before TCRalphabeta/CD19-depleted stem cell transplant. The receptor was isolated from a girl aged 2 to 10 with congenital amegakaryocytic thrombocytopenia, due to receive a stem cell transplant. The J gene is TRBJ2-7, the V gene TRBV29-1, with 11 nucleotides matching TRBD2. The CDR3 protein is CSVVLAGVTYEQYF. CDR3 in DNA: TGCAGCGTTGTACTAGCGGGAGTCACCTACGAGCAGTACTTC.